This TCR beta chain was recovered during a study of PD-L1 blockade in urothelial cancer. This clone has just one count. The CDR3 consists of 13 residues. Germline-derived CDR1 and CDR2 are SEHNR and FQNEAQ (reference sequence). Trimming removed 0 bases from V and 8 bases from J, with 8 bases in between. Spiked synthetic TCR analogs estimated absolute template abundance per PCR. Profiling relied on immunoSEQ multiplex PCR, and the TCRdb table lists in-frame clones only, not all of them. The sample includes tens of thousands of clones, roughly nine tenths of them seen just once. Locally advanced or metastatic urothelial carcinoma affected all patients. Patient sample counts ranged from 1 to 8, pretreatment and on-treatment.

This receptor was identified in a woman aged 70 to 79 with urothelial cancer. Source: PBMCs, taken around atezolizumab (anti-PD-L1) treatment. The chain employs TRBV7-9 and TRBJ2-1; D is unclear. CDR3 nucleotide sequence: TGTGCCAGCAGCTTAGCACAGATCGATGAGCAGTTCTTC. Its translation is CASSLAQIDEQFF.